The 18 T cell receptor beta chains reported below all come from one sample, sequenced in a study of human T cells and chemical hapten exposure. TCRdb itself ran the RACE reads through MiXCR, one entry per CDR3 protein. Of some 180,000 distinct CDR3 sequences detected, about 25% appear once; the ten largest clones hold roughly 2.3%. Time point given: patch test 3, about 24 weeks after DPC sensitization. The treatment is: therapeutic diphenylcyclopropenone sensitization with weekly scalp DPC. The sequencing used whole blood, collected in connection with sensitization to the hapten diphenylcyclopropenone (DPC). All receptors derive from a middle-aged woman with alopecia areata. Some clones in this sample may be carry-over from other donors' samples.

This clonotype has only a few counts. The genes are TRBV4-3 and TRBJ1-5; D gene ambiguous. The length of the CDR3 is 15 residues. Germline V CDR1 and CDR2: LGHNA, YSLEER. Trimming pared 5 bases from V and 1 base from J, leaving 12 bases between. The CDR3 bases are TGCGCCAGCAGCGATAACGTGGGGAGCAATCAGCCCCAGCATTTT. It codes for CASSDNVGSNQPQHF.

The chain is built from TRBV6-5 and TRBJ1-1; unclear D gene. V lost 7 bases and J 11 bases, leaving 23 bases between the germline ends. Germline V lookup: CDR1 MNHEY, CDR2 SVGAGI. The CDR3 length is 14 residues. The CDR3 DNA follows: TGTGCCAGCACCTCCCCTAAGGCCGCAGAGAAGGCTTTCTTT. This sequence encodes CASTSPKAAEKAFF.

The sample holds one count of this clonotype. A read error is possible here, since a much larger clone lies one base away. The chain couples TRBV20-1 to TRBJ2-2; perhaps TRBD2 as D (5 bases). CDR1 is DFQATT, CDR2 SNEGSKA, per germline (reference sequence). The CDR3 loop spans 13 amino acids. In DNA, the CDR3 is TGCAGTGCTAGAGATCCGAGGACCGGGGTGCTGTTTTTT. Its protein is CSARDPRTGVLFF.

This clonotype was seen a handful of times. The rearrangement links TRBV5-1 to TRBJ2-7, with D possibly called TRBD1 or TRBD2 (6 bases each). The germline gives CDR1 SGHRS, CDR2 YFSETQ. The CDR3 contains 13 residues. The V end lost 7 bases, the J end lost 2 bases, and 13 bases lay between the germline ends. The CDR3 reads CASSRDTAYEQYF. DNA of the CDR3: TGCGCCAGCTCGCGGGACACCGCCTACGAGCAGTACTTC.

The chain combines TRBV11-2 with TRBJ1-5; the D gene is possibly TRBD1 (6 bases). CDR1 and CDR2 from the germline V gene are SGHAT and FQNNGV. V lost 3 bases and J lost 5, with 8 bases in between. This CDR3 spans 13 amino acids. CDR3 DNA: TGTGCCAGCAGCTTGTACAGGGATCAGCCCCAGCATTTT. The encoded protein is CASSLYRDQPQHF. The entire variable domain, with the rest obtained from reference TRBV11-2 and TRBJ1-5, is as follows: EAGVAQSPRYKIIEKRQSVAFWCNPISGHATLYWYQQILGQGPKLLIQFQNNGVVDDSQLPKDRFSAERLKGVDSTLKIQPAKLEDSAVYLCASSLYRDQPQHFGDGTRLSIL.

This chain links TRBV7-2 with TRBJ2-7; D gene unclear. Germline CDR1 reads SGHTA; CDR2 reads FQGNSA. There are 12 residues in the CDR3. Between the trimmed V and J ends, which lost 5 bases and 6 bases, there was a span of 11 bases. The CDR3 DNA reads TGTGCCAGCAGCCCTAACCCGGGCGAGCAGTACTTC. This gives the protein CASSPNPGEQYF.

This clonotype was recorded many times. This chain joins TRBV29-1 and TRBJ2-5; 7 bases match TRBD2. The CDR3 has 13 residues. Germline V CDR1 and CDR2: SQVTM, ANQGSEA. The ends lost 6 bases at V and 2 bases at J; junction bases unmatched: 6. This chain's CDR3 is CSVERTRQETQYF. In nucleotides, the CDR3 is TGCAGCGTGGAAAGGACTAGACAAGAGACCCAGTACTTC.

This clonotype was counted a few times. The rearrangement joins TRBV5-1 to TRBJ1-5; no definite D call. This CDR3 has 14 residues. V shed 0 bases and J shed 6 bases, with 10 bases lying between them. Germline CDR1 SGHRS, CDR2 YFSETQ. The CDR3 nucleotides are TGCGCCAGCAGCTTGGGGCCACCAGGTCAGCCCCAGCATTTT. Amino acid sequence: CASSLGPPGQPQHF.

Only a few counts were recorded for this clonotype. This chain connects TRBV6-1 to TRBJ1-2; weak D call: TRBD1 (6 bases). Germline V gene sequence: CDR1 MNHNS, CDR2 SASEGT. The CDR3 totals 14 residues. V dropped 9 bases and J dropped 0 bases, with 14 bases sitting between them. As DNA, the CDR3 is TGTGCCAGTAACCGGGACACCGCTAACTATGGCTACACCTTC. It encodes CASNRDTANYGYTF.

This clonotype was counted a single time. V is TRBV6-1 and J is TRBJ2-3; TRBD1 is a possible D gene (8 bases). V lost 6 bases and J lost 4, with 17 bases in between. Germline assignment: CDR1 MNHNS and CDR2 SASEGT. The CDR3 has 15 amino acids. The CDR3 region is CASSATGEGSDTQYF. The CDR3 DNA is TGTGCCAGCAGCGCGACAGGGGAGGGCTCAGATACGCAGTATTTT.

This clonotype was observed a handful of times. V usage is TRBV6-2 or TRBV6-3 and J usage is TRBJ2-1; TRBD1 matches at 7 bases. V lost 6 bases, J lost 11 bases, and 10 bases stayed unmatched. Germline CDR1 MNHEY, CDR2 SVGEGT. CDR3 length equals 13 residues. The CDR3 sequence is CASRDGTVNKQFF. The CDR3, as DNA: TGTGCCAGCAGGGACGGGACAGTAAATAAGCAGTTCTTC.

The V call is TRBV4-1, the J call TRBJ2-1, with D possibly TRBD1 on 5 matching bases. The V gene lost 0 bases and the J gene lost 4 bases, with 10 bases spanning the gap. The CDR3 is 15 residues long. CDR1 is MGHRA, CDR2 YSYEKL, per germline. This CDR3 is CASSQEATVYNEQFF. DNA of the CDR3: TGCGCCAGCAGCCAAGAGGCGACAGTGTACAATGAGCAGTTCTTC.

This clonotype turned up a few times. This chain uses TRBV6-6 with TRBJ1-6, with D unresolved. CDR3 size: 17 residues. Trimming shortened V by 5 bases and J by 7 bases, and 21 bases separated the two germline ends. CDR1 and CDR2 (germline): MNHNY, SVGAGI (reference sequence). For the CDR3, the DNA is TGTGCCAGCAGTCACCCCAGACTCCCCGGGAGGAATTCACCCCTCCACTTT. Its protein is CASSHPRLPGRNSPLHF.

The chain links TRBV20-1 to TRBJ2-7, with D tentatively TRBD1 (5 bases). The germline V gene encodes CDR1 DFQATT and CDR2 SNEGSKA (reference sequence). V was clipped by 1 base and J by 0 bases, with 10 bases between them. The CDR3 spans 14 residues. The CDR3 loop reads CSARGSDSSYEQYF. Written as DNA, the CDR3 is TGCAGTGCTAGAGGGTCTGACAGCTCCTACGAGCAGTACTTC.

The count of this clonotype is one. The chain carries TRBV6-2 or TRBV6-3 and TRBJ2-7; TRBD2 matches 7 bases. The CDR3 is 13 residues long. V was pared by 6 bases and J by 6 bases, with 8 bases of the junction left unmatched. Germline V gene data show CDR1 as MNHEY and CDR2 as SVGEGT. The CDR3, as DNA: TGTGCCAGCAGAACGGGGGGACGGGGCGAGCAGTACTTC. Encoded protein: CASRTGGRGEQYF.

A word on this clonotype: Its ends do not fully match the called genes, so a read error is possible. This chain links TRBV5-1 with TRBJ2-7; D uncertain. Germline V CDR1 and CDR2: SGHRS, YFSETQ. The CDR3 covers 15 residues. In DNA, the CDR3 is TGCGTCAGCAGCTTAACCGCGGCCAGCTCCTACGAGCAGTACTTC. Protein product: CVSSLTAASSYEQYF. Together with reference TRBV5-1 and TRBJ2-7, the CDR3 gives the full variable domain: KAGVTQTPRYLIKTRGQQVTLSCSPISGHRSVSWYQQTPGQGLQFLFEYFSETQRNKGNFPGRFSGRQFSNSRSEMNVSTLELGDSALYLCVSSLTAASSYEQYFGPGTRLTVT.

The chain has TRBV7-2 and TRBJ2-5; D not resolved. Trimming took 2 bases from V and 3 from J, leaving 10 bases between them. The CDR3 has 14 residues. CDR1 SGHTA and CDR2 FQGNSA come from the germline V gene. This CDR3 reads CASSLSSSEETQYF. The DNA for the CDR3 is TGTGCCAGCAGCTTAAGTAGCTCAGAAGAGACCCAGTACTTC. Filled out from reference TRBV7-2 and TRBJ2-5, the complete variable domain reads GAGVSQSPSNKVTEKGKDVELRCDPISGHTALYWYRQSLGQGLEFLIYFQGNSAPDKSGLPSDRFSAERTGGSVSTLTIQRTQQEDSAVYLCASSLSSSEETQYFGPGTRLLVL.

V usage is TRBV6-5 and J usage is TRBJ1-6, with TRBD1 matching 8 bases. The CDR3 totals 18 residues. Germline assignment: CDR1 MNHEY and CDR2 SVGAGI. Germline trimming cut 0 bases from V and 6 bases from J; bases unmatched to any gene: 10. The CDR3 DNA sequence: TGTGCCAGCAGTTACTCCGGACAGGGAACGTCCGCTAATTCACCCCTCCACTTT. Residues: CASSYSGQGTSANSPLHF.